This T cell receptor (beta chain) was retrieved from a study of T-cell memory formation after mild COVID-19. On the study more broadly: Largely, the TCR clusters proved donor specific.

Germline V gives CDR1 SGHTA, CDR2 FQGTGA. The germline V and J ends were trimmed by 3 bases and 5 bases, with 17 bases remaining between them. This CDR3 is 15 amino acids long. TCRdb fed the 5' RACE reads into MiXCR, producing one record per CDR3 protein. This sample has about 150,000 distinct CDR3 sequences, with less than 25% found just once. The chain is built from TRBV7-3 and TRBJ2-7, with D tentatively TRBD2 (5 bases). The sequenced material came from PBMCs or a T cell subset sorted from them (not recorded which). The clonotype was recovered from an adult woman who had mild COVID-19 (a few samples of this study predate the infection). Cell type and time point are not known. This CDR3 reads CASSLGASQADEQYF. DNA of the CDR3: TGTGCCAGCAGCTTGGGCGCCTCCCAAGCGGACGAGCAGTACTTC.